The TCR beta chain under discussion was sequenced for a study of CD8 T cells in ankylosing spondylitis. Points from the study as a whole: Matched synovial fluid from ankylosing spondylitis patients was reported to be enriched for disease-linked clones.

The CDR3 is 12 amino acids. V was shortened by 4 bases and J by 6 bases, with 9 bases between the two germline ends. Germline V CDR1 and CDR2: GTSNPN, SVGIG (reference sequence). TCRdb analysed the 5' RACE reads with MiXCR anew, one entry per CDR3 protein. The repertoire includes 150,000 to 250,000 distinct CDR3 sequences, 9.5% to 15% of them detected once, and about 17% sits in the top ten. This clonotype was detected ten times or more. Its target is unknown. The clonotype was recovered from a male donor with ankylosing spondylitis or in good health (not recorded which). This sequence joins TRBV30 and TRBJ2-2, with D maybe TRBD2 (6 bases). The sequencing sample was made of blood, either unsorted or a sorted T cell fraction (not recorded which). CDR3 sequence (DNA): TGTGCCTGGATGGGGGAGGCCGGGGAGCTGTTTTTT. It codes for CAWMGEAGELFF.